This T cell receptor (beta chain) came from a study of T-cell memory formation after mild COVID-19. Across the whole study: TCR clusters were mostly confined to one donor each. Findings and limits, study-wide: The appearance of some responding clones in pre-infection memory suggested that cross-reactive memory joined. Contracting CD4+ clones sat mainly in CM and EM; CD8+ in EMRA.

At least ten counts were recorded for this clonotype. The antigen is unknown. The CDR3 consists of 16 residues. Trimming at V came to 6 bases and at J to 3 bases, leaving 13 bases not matched to a gene. Germline-derived CDR1 and CDR2 are SGHTA and FQGNSA. TCRdb reanalysed the 5' RACE reads using MiXCR and keeps one entry per CDR3 protein. The sample has roughly 35,000 distinct CDR3 sequences, roughly 20% seen once. Input material: PBMCs or a T cell subset sorted from them (not recorded which). The chain carries TRBV7-2 and TRBJ2-7; 8 bases match TRBD2. The clonotype originates from an adult who had mild COVID-19 (a few samples of this study predate the infection). Cell type and time point are not known. CDR3 in DNA: TGTGCCAGCAGTCTCAGCGGGGGAAACCCTAACTACGAGCAGTACTTC. This translates into CASSLSGGNPNYEQYF.